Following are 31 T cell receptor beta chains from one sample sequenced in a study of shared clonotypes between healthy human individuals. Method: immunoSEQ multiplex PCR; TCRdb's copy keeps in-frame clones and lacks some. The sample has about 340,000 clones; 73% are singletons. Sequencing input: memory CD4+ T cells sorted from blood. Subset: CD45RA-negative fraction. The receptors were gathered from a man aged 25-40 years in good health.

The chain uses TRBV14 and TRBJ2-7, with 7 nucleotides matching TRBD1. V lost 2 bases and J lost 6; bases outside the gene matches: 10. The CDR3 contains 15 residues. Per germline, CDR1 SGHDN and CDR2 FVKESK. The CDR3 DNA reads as TGTGCCAGCAGCCAAACGGGACAGCCCGGTAGCGAGCAGTACTTC. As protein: CASSQTGQPGSEQYF.

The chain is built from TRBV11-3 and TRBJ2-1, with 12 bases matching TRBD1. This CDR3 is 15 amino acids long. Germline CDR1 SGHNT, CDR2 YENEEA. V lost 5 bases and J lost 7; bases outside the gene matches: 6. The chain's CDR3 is CASSLPGQGANEQFF. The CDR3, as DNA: TGTGCCAGCAGCCTCCCGGGACAGGGGGCGAATGAGCAGTTCTTC.

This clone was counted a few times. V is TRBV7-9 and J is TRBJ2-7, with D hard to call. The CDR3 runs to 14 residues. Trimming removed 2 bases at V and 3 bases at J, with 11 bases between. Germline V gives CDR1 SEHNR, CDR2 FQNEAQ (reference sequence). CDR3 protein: CASSLPTKSYEQYF. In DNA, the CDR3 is TGTGCCAGCAGCTTACCCACAAAGAGCTACGAGCAGTACTTC.

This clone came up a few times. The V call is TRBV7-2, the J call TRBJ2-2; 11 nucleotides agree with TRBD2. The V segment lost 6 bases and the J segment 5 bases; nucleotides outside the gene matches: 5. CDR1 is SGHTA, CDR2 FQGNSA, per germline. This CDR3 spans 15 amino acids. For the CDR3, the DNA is TGTGCCAGCAGGGTAGCGGGAGGGAAAACCGGGGAGCTGTTTTTT. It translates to CASRVAGGKTGELFF. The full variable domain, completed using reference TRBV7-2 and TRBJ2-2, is GAGVSQSPSNKVTEKGKDVELRCDPISGHTALYWYRQSLGQGLEFLIYFQGNSAPDKSGLPSDRFSAERTGGSVSTLTIQRTQQEDSAVYLCASRVAGGKTGELFFGEGSRLTVL.

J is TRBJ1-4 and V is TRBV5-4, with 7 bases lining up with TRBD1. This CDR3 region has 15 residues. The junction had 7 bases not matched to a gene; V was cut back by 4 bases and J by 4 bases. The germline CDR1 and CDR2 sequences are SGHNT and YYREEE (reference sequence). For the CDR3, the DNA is TGTGCCAGCAGCCTGAACAGGGGCCTTAATGAAAAACTGTTTTTT. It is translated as CASSLNRGLNEKLFF.

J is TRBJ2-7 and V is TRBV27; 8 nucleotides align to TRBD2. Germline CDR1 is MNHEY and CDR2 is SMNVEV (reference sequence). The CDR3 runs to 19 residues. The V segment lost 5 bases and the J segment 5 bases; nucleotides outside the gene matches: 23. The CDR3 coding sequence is TGTGCCAGCAGTGTCCAGGATTCGAGCGGGAGAAGTACGGCTCACGAGCAGTACTTC. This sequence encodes CASSVQDSSGRSTAHEQYF.

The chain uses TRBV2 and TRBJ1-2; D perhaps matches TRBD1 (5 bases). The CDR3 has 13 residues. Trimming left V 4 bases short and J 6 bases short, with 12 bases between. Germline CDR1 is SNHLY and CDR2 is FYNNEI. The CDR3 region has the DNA TGTGCCAGCAGTGTAGAGGGGAAGCATGGCTACACCTTC. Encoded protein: CASSVEGKHGYTF.

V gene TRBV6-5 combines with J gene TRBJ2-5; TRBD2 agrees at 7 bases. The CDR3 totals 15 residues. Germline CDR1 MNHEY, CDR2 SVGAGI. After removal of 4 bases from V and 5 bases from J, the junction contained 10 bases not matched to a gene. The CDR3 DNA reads TGTGCCAGCAGTTTTCCACCCGGGACTATGGAGACCCAGTACTTC. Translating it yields CASSFPPGTMETQYF.

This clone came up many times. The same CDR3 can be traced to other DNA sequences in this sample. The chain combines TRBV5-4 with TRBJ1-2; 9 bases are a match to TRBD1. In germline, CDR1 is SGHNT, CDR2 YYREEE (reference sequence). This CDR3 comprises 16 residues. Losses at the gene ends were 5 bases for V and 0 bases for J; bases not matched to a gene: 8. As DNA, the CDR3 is TGTGCCAGCAGTATAGGACAGGGGAGAGCTAACTATGGCTACACCTTC. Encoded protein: CASSIGQGRANYGYTF.

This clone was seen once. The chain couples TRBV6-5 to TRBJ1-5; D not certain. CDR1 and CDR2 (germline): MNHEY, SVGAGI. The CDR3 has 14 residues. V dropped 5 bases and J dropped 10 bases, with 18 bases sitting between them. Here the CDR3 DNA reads TGTGCCAGCAGTCCCACAGACCTCTACGTCCCCCAGCATTTT. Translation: CASSPTDLYVPQHF.

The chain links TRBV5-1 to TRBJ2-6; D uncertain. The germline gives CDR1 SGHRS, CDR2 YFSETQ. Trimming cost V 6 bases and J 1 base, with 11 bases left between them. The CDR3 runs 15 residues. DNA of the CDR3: TGCGCCAGCATGACCCAGCCTTCTGGGGCCAACGTCCTGACTTTC. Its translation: CASMTQPSGANVLTF.

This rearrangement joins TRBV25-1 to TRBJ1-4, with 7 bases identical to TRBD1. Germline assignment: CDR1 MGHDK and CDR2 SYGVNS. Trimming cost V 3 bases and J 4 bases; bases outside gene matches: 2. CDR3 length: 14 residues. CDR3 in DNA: TGTGCCAGCAGTGAGGGACAGTTTAATGAAAAACTGTTTTTT. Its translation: CASSEGQFNEKLFF. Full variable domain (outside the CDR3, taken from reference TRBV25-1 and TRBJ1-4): EADIYQTPRYLVIGTGKKITLECSQTMGHDKMYWYQQDPGMELHLIHYSYGVNSTEKGDLSSESTVSRIRTEHFPLTLESARPSHTSQYLCASSEGQFNEKLFFGSGTQLSVL.

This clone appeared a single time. In DNA form, the CDR3 reads TGTGCCAGCAGCTTCGGAGGGGGGACGGATCACAATGAGCAGTTCTTC. It specifies CASSFGGGTDHNEQFF. The V call is TRBV11-2, the J call TRBJ2-1; D is tentatively TRBD1 or TRBD2 (6 bases each). Germline CDR1 SGHAT, CDR2 FQNNGV. CDR3 length: 16 residues. V lost 3 bases, J lost 5 bases, and 17 bases lay in between.

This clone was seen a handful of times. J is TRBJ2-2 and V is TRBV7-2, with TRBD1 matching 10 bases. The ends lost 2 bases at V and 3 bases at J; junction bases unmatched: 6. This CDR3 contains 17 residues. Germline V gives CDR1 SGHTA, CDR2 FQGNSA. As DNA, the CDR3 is TGTGCCAGCAGCTTAATGTTGGGGACAGGGGACACCGGGGAGCTGTTTTTT. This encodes CASSLMLGTGDTGELFF.

The chain's CDR3 is CASSGVPGTISGNTIYF. DNA of the CDR3: TGTGCCAGCAGCGGAGTCCCCGGGACTATCTCTGGAAACACCATATATTTT. This sequence joins TRBV5-6 and TRBJ1-3, with D possibly TRBD1 on 5 matching bases. Trimming left V 4 bases short and J 0 bases short, with 17 bases between. Germline CDR1 and CDR2: SGHDT and YYEEEE. CDR3 length equals 17 residues.

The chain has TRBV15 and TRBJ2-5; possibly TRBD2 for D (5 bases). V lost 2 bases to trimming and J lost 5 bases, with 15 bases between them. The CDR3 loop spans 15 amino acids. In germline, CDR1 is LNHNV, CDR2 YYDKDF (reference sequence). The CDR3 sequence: CATSRPQRGVETQYF. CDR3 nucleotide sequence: TGTGCCACCAGCAGACCCCAACGGGGAGTGGAGACCCAGTACTTC.

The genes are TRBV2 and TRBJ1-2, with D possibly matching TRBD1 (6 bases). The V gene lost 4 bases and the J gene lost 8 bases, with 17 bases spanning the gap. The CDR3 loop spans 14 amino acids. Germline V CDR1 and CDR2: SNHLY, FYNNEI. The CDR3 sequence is CASSGLQGVRGYTF. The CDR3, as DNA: TGTGCCAGCAGTGGCCTACAGGGAGTTAGAGGCTACACCTTC.

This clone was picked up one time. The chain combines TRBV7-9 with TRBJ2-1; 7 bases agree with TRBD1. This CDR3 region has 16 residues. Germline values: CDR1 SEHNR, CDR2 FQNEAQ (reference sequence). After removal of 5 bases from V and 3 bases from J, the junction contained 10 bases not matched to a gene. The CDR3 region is CASSTLTGVNYNEQFF. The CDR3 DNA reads TGTGCCAGCAGCACACTTACAGGGGTCAACTACAATGAGCAGTTCTTC.

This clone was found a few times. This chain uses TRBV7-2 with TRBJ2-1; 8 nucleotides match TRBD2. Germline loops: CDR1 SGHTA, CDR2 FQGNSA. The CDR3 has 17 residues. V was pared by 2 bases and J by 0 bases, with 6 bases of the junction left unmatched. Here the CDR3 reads CASSLHGGGSSYNEQFF. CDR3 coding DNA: TGTGCCAGCAGCTTACACGGCGGGGGGAGCTCCTACAATGAGCAGTTCTTC.

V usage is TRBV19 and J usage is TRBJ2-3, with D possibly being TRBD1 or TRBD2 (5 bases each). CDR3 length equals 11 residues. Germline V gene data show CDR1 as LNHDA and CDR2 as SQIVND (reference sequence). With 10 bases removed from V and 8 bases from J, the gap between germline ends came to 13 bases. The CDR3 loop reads CATLIGATQYF. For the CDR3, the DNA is TGTGCCACCTTGATCGGGGCTACGCAGTATTTT.

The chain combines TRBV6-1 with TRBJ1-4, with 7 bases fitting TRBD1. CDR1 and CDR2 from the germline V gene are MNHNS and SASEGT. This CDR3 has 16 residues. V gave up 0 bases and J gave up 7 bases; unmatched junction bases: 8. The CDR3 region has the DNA TGTGCCAGCAGTGAAGCATTCGGACAGGAGGGTGAAAAACTGTTTTTT. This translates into CASSEAFGQEGEKLFF.

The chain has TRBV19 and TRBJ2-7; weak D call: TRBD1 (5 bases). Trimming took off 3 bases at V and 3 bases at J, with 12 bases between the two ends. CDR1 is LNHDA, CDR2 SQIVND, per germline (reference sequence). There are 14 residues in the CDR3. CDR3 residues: CASSIRQGLYEQYF. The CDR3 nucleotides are TGTGCCAGTAGTATTCGGCAGGGCCTCTACGAGCAGTACTTC.

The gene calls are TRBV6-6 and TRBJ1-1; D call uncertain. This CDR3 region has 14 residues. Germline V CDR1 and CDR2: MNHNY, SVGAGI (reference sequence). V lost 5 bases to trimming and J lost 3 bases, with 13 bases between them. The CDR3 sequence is CASSDWTRDTEAFF. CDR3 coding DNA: TGTGCCAGCAGTGACTGGACGCGTGACACTGAAGCTTTCTTT.

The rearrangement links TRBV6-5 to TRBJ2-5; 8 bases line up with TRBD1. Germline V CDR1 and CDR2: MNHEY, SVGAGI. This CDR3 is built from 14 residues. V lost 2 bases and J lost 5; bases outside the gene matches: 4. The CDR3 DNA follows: TGTGCCAGCAGTTACGACAGGGGTAGGGAGACCCAGTACTTC. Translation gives CASSYDRGRETQYF.

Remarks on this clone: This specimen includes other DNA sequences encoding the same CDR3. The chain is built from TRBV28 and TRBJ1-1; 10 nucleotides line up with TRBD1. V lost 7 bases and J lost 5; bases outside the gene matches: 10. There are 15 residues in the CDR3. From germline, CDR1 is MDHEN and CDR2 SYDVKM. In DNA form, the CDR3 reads TGTGCCAGCACCTTCCGGACAGGGGGTAGGACTGAAGCTTTCTTT. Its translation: CASTFRTGGRTEAFF.

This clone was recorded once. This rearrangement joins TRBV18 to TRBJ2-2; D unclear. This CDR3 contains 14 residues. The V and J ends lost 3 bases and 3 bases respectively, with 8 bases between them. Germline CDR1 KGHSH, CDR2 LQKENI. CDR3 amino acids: CASSPRADTGELFF. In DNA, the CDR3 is TGTGCCAGCTCACCCCGGGCGGACACCGGGGAGCTGTTTTTT.

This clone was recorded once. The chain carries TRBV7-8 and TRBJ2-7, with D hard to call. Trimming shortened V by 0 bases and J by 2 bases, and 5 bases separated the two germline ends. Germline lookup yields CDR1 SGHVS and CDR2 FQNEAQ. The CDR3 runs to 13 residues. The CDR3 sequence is CASSLALTYEQYF. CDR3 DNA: TGTGCCAGCAGCTTAGCGTTGACCTACGAGCAGTACTTC. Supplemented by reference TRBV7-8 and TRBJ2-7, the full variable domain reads GAGVSQSPRYKVAKRGQDVALRCDPISGHVSLFWYQQALGQGPEFLTYFQNEAQLDKSGLPSDRFFAERPEGSVSTLKIQRTQQEDSAVYLCASSLALTYEQYFGPGTRLTVT.

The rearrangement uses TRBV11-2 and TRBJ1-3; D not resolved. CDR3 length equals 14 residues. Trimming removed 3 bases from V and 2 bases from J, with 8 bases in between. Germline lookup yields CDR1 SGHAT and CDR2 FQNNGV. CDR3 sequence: CASSLDLTGNTIYF. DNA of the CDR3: TGTGCCAGCAGCTTGGATTTGACTGGAAACACCATATATTTT.

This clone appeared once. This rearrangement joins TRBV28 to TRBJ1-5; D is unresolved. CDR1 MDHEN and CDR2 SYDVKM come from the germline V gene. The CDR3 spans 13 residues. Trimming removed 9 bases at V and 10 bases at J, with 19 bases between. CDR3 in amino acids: CASRADLMGPQHF. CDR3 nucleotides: TGTGCCAGTCGGGCCGACCTCATGGGTCCCCAGCATTTT.

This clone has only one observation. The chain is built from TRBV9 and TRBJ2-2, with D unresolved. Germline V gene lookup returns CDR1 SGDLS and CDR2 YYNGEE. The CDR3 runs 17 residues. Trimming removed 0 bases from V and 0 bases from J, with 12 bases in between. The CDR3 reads CASSVEGRASNTGELFF. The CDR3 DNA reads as TGTGCCAGCAGCGTAGAAGGTCGAGCTTCGAACACCGGGGAGCTGTTTTTT.

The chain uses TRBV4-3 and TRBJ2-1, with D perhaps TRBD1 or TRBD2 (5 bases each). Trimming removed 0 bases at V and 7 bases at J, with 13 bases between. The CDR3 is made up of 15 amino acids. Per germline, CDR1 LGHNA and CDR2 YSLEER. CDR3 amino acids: CASSQDTGPGNEQFF. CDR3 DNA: TGCGCCAGCAGCCAAGATACGGGACCGGGTAATGAGCAGTTCTTC.